This T cell receptor (beta chain) was recorded in a study of T-cell reconstitution after alpha-beta-depleted transplantation in children. The CDR3 loop spans 17 amino acids. Germline trimming cut 7 bases from V and 6 bases from J; bases unmatched to any gene: 16. Preparing the TCRbeta library involved the use of unique molecular identifiers. Using its own MiXCR run on the PCR reads, TCRdb lists one record per CDR3 protein. The sample shows a few hundred thousand distinct CDR3 sequences, about 17% of them seen only once. A few counts support this clonotype. The gene calls are TRBV12-3 or TRBV12-4 and TRBJ2-3, with 10 bases fitting TRBD1. The sample consisted of PBMCs from the stem cell graft donor, taken from the stem cell graft. The source is a human donor who donated a stem cell graft to a child with acute lymphoblastic leukemia. The CDR3 spells CASIVTLGQGPVDTQYF. The DNA of the CDR3 is TGTGCCAGCATTGTGACGTTGGGACAGGGGCCCGTGGATACGCAGTATTTT.